The 10 T cell receptor beta chains reported below all come from one sample, sequenced in a study of long-term antiretroviral therapy in people with HIV. The libraries were made with immunoSEQ v3.0 at survey level. Here immunoSEQ multiplex PCR was the method, and the copy in TCRdb shows in-frame clones only, minus some. The table has more than 20,000 clones, 75% to 90% seen once. Source: unsorted PBMCs, taken 0.4 years after starting antiretroviral therapy. The source of these receptors is a man aged 50-59 years with HIV.

The chain uses TRBV9 and TRBJ2-7; 7 bases agree with TRBD1. V dropped 4 bases and J dropped 3; count of bases not matched to a gene: 7. Germline V gene lookup returns CDR1 SGDLS and CDR2 YYNGEE. This CDR3 has 14 residues. CDR3: CASSPRTGGYEQYF. Here the CDR3 DNA reads TGTGCCAGCAGCCCCCGGACAGGAGGCTACGAGCAGTACTTC.

This clone has only a few counts. The chain joins TRBV6-5 to TRBJ2-3; a possible D gene is TRBD2 (5 bases). The CDR3 extends over 16 amino acids. V was shortened by 0 bases and J by 6 bases, with 16 bases between the two germline ends. Germline V gives CDR1 MNHEY, CDR2 SVGAGI. This chain's CDR3 is CASSYSGGSHGDTQYF. DNA for the CDR3: TGTGCCAGCAGTTACTCTGGCGGGTCCCATGGGGATACGCAGTATTTT.

V usage is TRBV2 and J usage is TRBJ2-7; tentative D call: TRBD2 (5 bases). The V end was cut by 10 bases, the J end by 0 bases, with 25 bases between. CDR3 length: 17 amino acids. Germline V gives CDR1 SNHLY, CDR2 FYNNEI. The CDR3 DNA reads TGTGCCAACACCGACGGGATACGTCACAGCTCCTCCTACGAGCAGTACTTC. Translating it yields CANTDGIRHSSSYEQYF.

This chain joins TRBV7-8 and TRBJ2-7; D is perhaps TRBD1 (5 bases). The CDR3 is 14 residues long. CDR1 and CDR2 from the germline V gene are SGHVS and FQNEAQ. V was clipped by 1 base and J by 3 bases, with 10 bases between them. CDR3 sequence reads: CASSLDRTRYEQYF. The CDR3 nucleotides are TGTGCCAGCAGCTTAGACAGGACCCGCTACGAGCAGTACTTC. Supplemented by reference TRBV7-8 and TRBJ2-7, the full variable domain reads GAGVSQSPRYKVAKRGQDVALRCDPISGHVSLFWYQQALGQGPEFLTYFQNEAQLDKSGLPSDRFFAERPEGSVSTLKIQRTQQEDSAVYLCASSLDRTRYEQYFGPGTRLTVT.

This chain links TRBV4-1 with TRBJ1-1, with D possibly being TRBD1 (6 bases). The CDR3 is made up of 16 amino acids. Trimming removed 0 bases at V and 7 bases at J, with 18 bases between. Germline V CDR1 and CDR2: MGHRA, YSYEKL. The CDR3: CASSQDWGGRKGEAFF. For the CDR3, the DNA is TGCGCCAGCAGCCAAGATTGGGGGGGCAGAAAAGGTGAAGCTTTCTTT.

The chain employs TRBV5-4 and TRBJ2-7, with 10 bases lining up with TRBD2. V lost 8 bases, J lost 0 bases, and 5 bases stayed unmatched. Germline V gives CDR1 SGHNT, CDR2 YYREEE (reference sequence). The CDR3 has 14 amino acids. CDR3 residues: CASSGGPSSYEQYF. CDR3 nucleotide sequence: TGTGCCAGTAGCGGGGGGCCCAGCTCCTACGAGCAGTACTTC.

The chain couples TRBV10-3 to TRBJ2-3; D uncertain. Trimming pared 4 bases from V and 0 bases from J, leaving 11 bases between. The CDR3 consists of 15 residues. Germline loops: CDR1 ENHRY, CDR2 SYGVKD. This chain's CDR3 is CAISGEAPSTDTQYF. The CDR3 bases are TGTGCCATCAGTGGAGAAGCGCCCAGCACAGATACGCAGTATTTT.

V and J are TRBV4-3 and TRBJ2-2; TRBD2 matches at 9 bases. The CDR3 runs 19 residues. J gave up 5 bases and V 0 bases, and 13 bases lay outside the gene matches. Germline assignment: CDR1 LGHNA and CDR2 YSLEER. The CDR3 protein is CASSQDRGRAGGLTGELFF. The CDR3 DNA is TGCGCCAGCAGCCAAGACCGCGGGAGGGCGGGGGGATTAACCGGGGAGCTGTTTTTT.

V gene TRBV14 combines with J gene TRBJ1-3; D call uncertain. Germline values: CDR1 SGHDN, CDR2 FVKESK. The CDR3 sequence is 20 residues long. The V gene lost 2 bases and the J gene lost 1 base, with 24 bases spanning the gap. CDR3: CASSQRYRRGLSISGNTIYF. In nucleotides, the CDR3 is TGTGCCAGCAGCCAACGCTATCGGCGGGGTTTGAGTATTTCTGGAAACACCATATATTTT.

This clone appeared once. The chain links TRBV6-6 to TRBJ2-7, with TRBD1 identical over 10 bases. Germline V gene data show CDR1 as MNHNY and CDR2 as SVGAGI (reference sequence). This CDR3 has 13 residues. Germline trimming cut 8 bases from V and 6 bases from J; bases unmatched to any gene: 7. CDR3 amino acids: CASRPGQGLEQYF. The CDR3 DNA reads TGTGCCAGCCGTCCGGGACAGGGGCTCGAGCAGTACTTC.